The clone carrying this TCR beta chain has just a few counts. This sample stems from a study of identifying expanded T cells in peripheral blood. CDR1 and CDR2 (germline): SGHRS, YFSETQ. CDR3 size: 15 residues. The germline V and J ends were trimmed by 4 bases and 0 bases, with 13 bases remaining between them. Produced via immunoSEQ multiplex PCR; TCRdb's table is partial and in-frame only. The sample consists of 55,000 to 60,000 clones, over 85% of them appearing once. This rearrangement joins TRBV5-1 to TRBJ1-1, with D possibly TRBD1 on 5 matching bases. The sample was blood. This receptor was taken from a person aged 18 to 70 in good health. CDR3 DNA: TGCGCCAGCAGCAGAACGGGACTTATGAACACTGAAGCTTTCTTT. It codes for CASSRTGLMNTEAFF.